Listed below are T cell receptor beta chains from one sample, sequenced in a study of blood T cell repertoires in COVID-19. This table comes from immunoSEQ multiplex PCR, and its TCRdb copy is limited to in-frame clones, with some not included. Here the sample spans around 150,000 clones, about 85% being singletons. Sequenced sample: PBMCs or T cells enriched from blood (not recorded which). The receptors here all came from a woman aged 35 to 49 who had recovered from COVID-19. The CDR3 runs from the conserved cysteine through the conserved F or W. A D gene is named only where the DNA matches it firmly. Expanded clones are given a class, and other clones once, few, many or no size at all.

CDR3 protein | CDR3 DNA | J gene | clone size | D gene | V gene
CASSILGGEETQYF | TGTGCCAGTAGTATCTTGGGCGGGGAAGAGACCCAGTACTTC | TRBJ2-5 | NA | NA | TRBV19
CASSLLPGGRQETQYF | TGTGCCAGCAGCTTGCTCCCGGGAGGACGACAAGAGACCCAGTACTTC | TRBJ2-5 | many | TRBD2 | TRBV5-6
CASSLGTARSDEQYF | TGCGCCAGCAGCTTGGGGACAGCGCGTTCGGACGAGCAGTACTTC | TRBJ2-7 | NA | NA | TRBV5-1
CASSSKTDLTEAFF | TGTGCCAGCAGTTCCAAAACTGATCTCACTGAAGCTTTCTTT | TRBJ1-1 | NA | NA | TRBV28
CASSPPSGTENTEAFF | TGTGCCAGCTCACCACCATCCGGGACAGAGAACACTGAAGCTTTCTTT | TRBJ1-1 | NA | TRBD1 | TRBV18
CASSLAAGGPYNEQFF | TGTGCCAGCAGCTTGGCCGCAGGGGGTCCCTACAATGAGCAGTTCTTC | TRBJ2-1 | NA | TRBD1 | TRBV5-8
CASSGRTSGGYNEQFF | TGTGCCAGCAGCGGGCGGACTAGCGGGGGGTACAATGAGCAGTTCTTC | TRBJ2-1 | NA | TRBD2 | TRBV11-2
CARWDSPERDYTF | TGTGCCAGGTGGGACTCACCTGAAAGGGACTACACCTTC | TRBJ1-2 | NA | NA | TRBV7-8
CASRTSGSRVNNEQFF | TGCGCCAGCAGGACTAGCGGGAGTCGGGTTAACAATGAGCAGTTCTTC | TRBJ2-1 | NA | TRBD2 | TRBV5-1
CASSFRTGSYEQYF | TGTGCCAGCAGTTTCCGGACAGGCTCCTACGAGCAGTACTTC | TRBJ2-7 | NA | TRBD1 | TRBV27
CSVVLTRVGYGYTF | TGCAGCGTAGTTTTAACCAGGGTCGGCTATGGCTACACCTTC | TRBJ1-2 | NA | NA | TRBV29-1
CASSATGGSAYNEQFF | TGTGCCAGCAGCGCAACGGGGGGTTCAGCCTACAATGAGCAGTTCTTC | TRBJ2-1 | NA | TRBD2 | TRBV4-2
CASSPGQGLNTEAFF | TGTGCCAGCAGCCCAGGACAGGGTTTGAACACTGAAGCTTTCTTT | TRBJ1-1 | NA | TRBD1 | TRBV7-9
CASSQGLAGAAYEQYF | TGTGCCAGCAGCCAAGGGTTAGCGGGGGCCGCCTACGAGCAGTACTTC | TRBJ2-7 | NA | TRBD2 | TRBV3-1/TRBV3-2
CASSLGQASNQPQHF | TGTGCCAGCAGCCTCGGACAGGCTTCGAATCAGCCCCAGCATTTT | TRBJ1-5 | NA | TRBD1 | TRBV7-8
CASSLVRGLYNEQFF | TGTGCCAGCAGTTTAGTCAGGGGGCTCTACAATGAGCAGTTCTTC | TRBJ2-1 | NA | TRBD1 | TRBV27
CSARTGPNEKLFF | TGCAGCGCTAGGACAGGGCCTAATGAAAAACTGTTTTTT | TRBJ1-4 | NA | TRBD1 | TRBV29-1
CASSAGQGAVYEQYF | TGTGCCAGCAGCGCCGGACAGGGGGCGGTGTACGAGCAGTACTTC | TRBJ2-7 | NA | TRBD1 | TRBV11-2
CASSLSIAGGAYEQYF | TGTGCCAGCAGCTTATCAATAGCGGGAGGGGCCTACGAGCAGTACTTC | TRBJ2-7 | NA | TRBD2 | TRBV7-3
CASSSPGQGSHEQFF | TGTGCCAGCAGTTCCCCGGGACAGGGCAGTCATGAGCAGTTCTTC | TRBJ2-1 | NA | TRBD1 | TRBV6-5
CASSFETTGVAEAFF | TGTGCCAGCAGCTTCGAAACGACAGGGGTGGCTGAAGCTTTCTTT | TRBJ1-1 | NA | TRBD1 | TRBV7-9
CASSPDEKLFF | TGTGCCAGCAGCCCGGATGAAAAACTGTTTTTT | TRBJ1-4 | NA | NA | TRBV7-9
CASSLVDRVSNTEAFF | TGTGCCAGCAGCTTGGTCGACAGGGTCTCGAACACTGAAGCTTTCTTT | TRBJ1-1 | NA | TRBD1 | TRBV5-5
CASSPISPDRGNTGELFF | TGTGCTAGCAGCCCCATCTCACCGGACAGGGGGAACACCGGGGAGCTGTTTTTT | TRBJ2-2 | NA | TRBD1 | TRBV7-7
CSVGPGSSYNEQFF | TGCAGCGTCGGCCCAGGTAGCTCCTACAATGAGCAGTTCTTC | TRBJ2-1 | NA | NA | TRBV29-1
CSAQQGGGYTF | TGCAGCGCCCAACAGGGGGGTGGCTACACCTTC | TRBJ1-2 | NA | TRBD1 | TRBV29-1
CASSLDSNNSPLHF | TGTGCCAGCAGCTTGGACAGCAATAATTCACCCCTCCACTTT | TRBJ1-6 | NA | NA | TRBV7-9
CASSLQGADTGELFF | TGCGCCAGCAGCTTGCAAGGGGCGGACACCGGGGAGCTGTTTTTT | TRBJ2-2 | NA | NA | TRBV5-1
CASSLTGTTEDEQFF | TGTGCCAGCAGCCTAACCGGGACTACGGAAGATGAGCAGTTCTTC | TRBJ2-1 | few | TRBD2 | TRBV7-9
CASSPRWGGGELFF | TGTGCCAGCAGCCCCAGATGGGGAGGGGGGGAGCTGTTTTTT | TRBJ2-2 | NA | TRBD2 | TRBV6-5
CASSVPTHPPLYGYTF | TGTGCCAGCAGTGTCCCCACTCATCCTCCTCTTTATGGCTACACCTTC | TRBJ1-2 | NA | NA | TRBV6-1
CATSRRPLGVQFRSTDTQYF | TGTGCCACCAGCAGAAGACCTCTAGGGGTACAATTTCGGAGCACAGATACGCAGTATTTT | TRBJ2-3 | NA | NA | TRBV15
CASSWGGRETQYF | TGTGCCAGCAGCTGGGGGGGTAGAGAGACCCAGTACTTC | TRBJ2-5 | NA | TRBD2 | TRBV7-8
CAWSLKAGLTEAFF | TGTGCCTGGAGTCTAAAGGCAGGCCTCACTGAAGCTTTCTTT | TRBJ1-1 | NA | NA | TRBV30
CASGREIQETQYF | TGTGCTAGTGGCAGGGAAATTCAAGAGACCCAGTACTTC | TRBJ2-5 | NA | NA | TRBV12-5
CASSPDSQETQYF | TGTGCCAGCTCCCCGGACAGCCAAGAGACCCAGTACTTC | TRBJ2-5 | NA | NA | TRBV18